This T cell receptor beta chain was identified in a study of human T cells and chemical hapten exposure. In the study overall: Across samples, TCR yields varied, mostly owing to small differences in pooled library volumes.

Per the germline V gene, CDR1 is SGHTA and CDR2 is FQGNSA. The trim removed 5 bases at V and 3 bases at J, leaving 6 bases unmatched. The CDR3 is 15 amino acids. With regard to this clonotype: Its antigen remains unidentified.

The library put unique molecular identifiers onto individual cDNA molecules. Original processing notes: The median was about 96,000 TCRs per sample, ranging roughly 23,224 to 690,600. One entry per CDR3 protein, called by TCRdb with MiXCR from the RACE reads. The V and J calls were not made by the authors but by TCRdb's processing. The data show 130,000 or so distinct CDR3 sequences, 8.5% to 9.5% seen once. Indicated time point: healthy volunteer bleed at 2 weeks. Unfractionated whole blood yielded total RNA. Points from the study as a whole: TCRs at high frequency, those above 1 in 1000, did not change with DPC sensitization.

The TCR comes from a male donor in good health. Some clones in this sample may be carry-over from other donors' samples. The chain joins TRBV7-2 to TRBJ1-5; 8 bases are a match to TRBD1. The sequencing sample was made of whole blood. The chain's CDR3 is CASSPDRGFNQPQHF. The CDR3 DNA sequence: TGTGCCAGCAGCCCCGACAGGGGATTCAATCAGCCCCAGCATTTT.